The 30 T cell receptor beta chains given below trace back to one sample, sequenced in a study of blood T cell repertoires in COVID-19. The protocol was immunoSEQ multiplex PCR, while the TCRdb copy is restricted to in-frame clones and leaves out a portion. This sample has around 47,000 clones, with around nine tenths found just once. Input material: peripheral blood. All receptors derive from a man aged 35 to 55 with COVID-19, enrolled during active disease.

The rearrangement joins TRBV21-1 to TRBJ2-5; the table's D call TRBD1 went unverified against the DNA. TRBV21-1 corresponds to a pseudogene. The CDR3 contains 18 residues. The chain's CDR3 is CASSKALGDRGRQETQYF. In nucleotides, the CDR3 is TGTGCCAGCAGCAAAGCTTTGGGTGACAGGGGTCGGCAAGAGACCCAGTACTTC.

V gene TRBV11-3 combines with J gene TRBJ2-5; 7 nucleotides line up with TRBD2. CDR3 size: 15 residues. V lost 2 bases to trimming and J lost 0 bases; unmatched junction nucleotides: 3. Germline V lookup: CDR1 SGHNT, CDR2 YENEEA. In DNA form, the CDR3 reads TGTGCCAGCAGCTTAAGCGGGGCATACCAAGAGACCCAGTACTTC. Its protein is CASSLSGAYQETQYF.

CDR3 coding DNA: TGTGCCAGCAGCTTAGTCGGCAATGAGCAGTTCTTC. Translating it yields CASSLVGNEQFF. V usage is TRBV7-9 and J usage is TRBJ2-1; no firm D call. V dropped 1 base and J dropped 6 bases, with 4 bases sitting between them. The CDR3 has 12 residues. CDR1 and CDR2 from the germline V gene are SEHNR and FQNEAQ (reference sequence).

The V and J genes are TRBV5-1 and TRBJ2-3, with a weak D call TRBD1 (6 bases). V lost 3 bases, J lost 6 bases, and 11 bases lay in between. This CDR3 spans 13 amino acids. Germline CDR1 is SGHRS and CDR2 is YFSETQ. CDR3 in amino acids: CASSSGGADTQYF. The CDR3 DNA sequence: TGCGCCAGCAGCTCTGGGGGCGCGGATACGCAGTATTTT.

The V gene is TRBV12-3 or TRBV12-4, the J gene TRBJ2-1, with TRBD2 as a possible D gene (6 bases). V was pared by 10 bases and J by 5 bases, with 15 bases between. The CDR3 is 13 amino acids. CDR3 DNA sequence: TGTGCCATATCCAGCGGGCTCAACAATGAGCAGTTCTTC. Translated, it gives CAISSGLNNEQFF.

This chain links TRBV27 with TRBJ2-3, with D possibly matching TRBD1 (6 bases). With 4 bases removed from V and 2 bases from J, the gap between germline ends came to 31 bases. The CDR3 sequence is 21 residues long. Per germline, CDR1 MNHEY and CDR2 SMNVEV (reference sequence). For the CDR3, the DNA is TGTGCCAGCAGTTCCCTCGCCTTGCGGCGACAGGAGGCTCACGACACAGATACGCAGTATTTT. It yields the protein CASSSLALRRQEAHDTDTQYF.

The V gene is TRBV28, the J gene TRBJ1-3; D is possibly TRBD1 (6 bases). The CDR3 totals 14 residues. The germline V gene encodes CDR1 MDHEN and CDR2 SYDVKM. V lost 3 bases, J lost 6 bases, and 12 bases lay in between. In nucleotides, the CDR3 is TGTGCCAGCAGTTTCGTACAGGGAGCAAACACCATATATTTT. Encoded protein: CASSFVQGANTIYF.

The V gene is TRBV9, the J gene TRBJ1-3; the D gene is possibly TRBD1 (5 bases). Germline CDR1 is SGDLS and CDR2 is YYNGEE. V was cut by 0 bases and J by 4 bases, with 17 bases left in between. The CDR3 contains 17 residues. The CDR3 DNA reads TGTGCCAGCAGCGTAGCAATAGGGGATCCGAGGGGAAACACCATATATTTT. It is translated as CASSVAIGDPRGNTIYF.

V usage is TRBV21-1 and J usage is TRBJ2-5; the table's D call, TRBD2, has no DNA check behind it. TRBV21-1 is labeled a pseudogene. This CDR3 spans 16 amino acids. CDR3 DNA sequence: TGTGCCAGCAGCAAAGTTTACGTGAGCTTTGCAGAGACCCAGTACTTC. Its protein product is CASSKVYVSFAETQYF.

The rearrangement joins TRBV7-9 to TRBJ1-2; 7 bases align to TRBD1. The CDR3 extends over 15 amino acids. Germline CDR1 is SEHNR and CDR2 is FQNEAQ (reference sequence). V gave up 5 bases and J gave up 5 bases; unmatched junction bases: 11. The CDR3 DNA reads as TGTGCCAGCAGCGGAACAGGGGTAGGGCTTTATGGCTACACCTTC. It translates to CASSGTGVGLYGYTF.

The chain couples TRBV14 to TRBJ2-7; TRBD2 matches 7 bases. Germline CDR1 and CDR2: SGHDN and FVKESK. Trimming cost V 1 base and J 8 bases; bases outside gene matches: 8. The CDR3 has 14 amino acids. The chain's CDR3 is CASSQAGRTTKQYF. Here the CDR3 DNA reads TGTGCCAGCAGCCAAGCCGGGAGGACTACGAAGCAGTACTTC.

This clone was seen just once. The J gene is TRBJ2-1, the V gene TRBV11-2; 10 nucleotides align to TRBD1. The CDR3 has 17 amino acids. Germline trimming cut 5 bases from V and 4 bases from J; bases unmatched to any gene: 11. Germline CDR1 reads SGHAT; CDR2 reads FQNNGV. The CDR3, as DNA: TGTGCCAGCAGCCCTAGGGCGGGGACAGGGGAATACAATGAGCAGTTCTTC. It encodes CASSPRAGTGEYNEQFF.

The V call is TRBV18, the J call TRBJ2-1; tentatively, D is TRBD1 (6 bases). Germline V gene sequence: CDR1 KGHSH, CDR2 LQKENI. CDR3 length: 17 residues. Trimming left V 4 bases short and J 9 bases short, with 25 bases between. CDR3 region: CASSRGGVGRSPSEQFF. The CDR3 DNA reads TGTGCCAGCTCACGAGGGGGAGTGGGGCGGTCCCCCAGTGAGCAGTTCTTC.

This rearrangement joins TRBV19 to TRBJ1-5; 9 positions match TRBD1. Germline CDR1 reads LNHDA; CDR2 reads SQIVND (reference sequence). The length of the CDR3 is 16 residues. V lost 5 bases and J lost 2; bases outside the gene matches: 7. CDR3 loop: CASSAHRGQGNQPQHF. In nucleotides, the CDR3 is TGTGCCAGTAGTGCCCACAGGGGGCAGGGCAATCAGCCCCAGCATTTT.

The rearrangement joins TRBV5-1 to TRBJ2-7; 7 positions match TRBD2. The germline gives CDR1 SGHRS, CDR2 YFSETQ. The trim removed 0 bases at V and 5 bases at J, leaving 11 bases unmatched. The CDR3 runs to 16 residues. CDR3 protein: CASSLGRGGTVHEQYF. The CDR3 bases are TGCGCCAGCAGCTTGGGGAGGGGAGGGACGGTCCACGAGCAGTACTTC.

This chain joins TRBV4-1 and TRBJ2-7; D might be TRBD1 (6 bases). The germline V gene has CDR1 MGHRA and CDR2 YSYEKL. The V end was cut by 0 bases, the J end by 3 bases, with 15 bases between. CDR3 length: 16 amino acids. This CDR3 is CASSQDQGMQGYEQYF. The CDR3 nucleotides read TGCGCCAGCAGCCAAGATCAGGGGATGCAAGGCTACGAGCAGTACTTC.

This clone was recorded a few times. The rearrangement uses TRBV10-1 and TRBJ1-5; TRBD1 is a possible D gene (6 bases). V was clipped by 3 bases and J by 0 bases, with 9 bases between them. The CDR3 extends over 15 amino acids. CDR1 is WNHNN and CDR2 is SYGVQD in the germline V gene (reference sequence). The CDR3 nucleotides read TGCGCCAGCAGTGACTGGACAGATAGCAATCAGCCCCAGCATTTT. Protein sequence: CASSDWTDSNQPQHF.

The CDR3 loop reads CASSLGDSTLTDTQYF. The CDR3 nucleotides read TGCGCCAGCAGCTTAGGAGACAGCACTTTGACAGATACGCAGTATTTT. The chain carries TRBV5-1 and TRBJ2-3, with a possible D match to TRBD1 (5 bases). The length of the CDR3 is 16 residues. Germline loops: CDR1 SGHRS, CDR2 YFSETQ. With 2 bases removed from V and 3 bases from J, the gap between germline ends came to 16 bases.

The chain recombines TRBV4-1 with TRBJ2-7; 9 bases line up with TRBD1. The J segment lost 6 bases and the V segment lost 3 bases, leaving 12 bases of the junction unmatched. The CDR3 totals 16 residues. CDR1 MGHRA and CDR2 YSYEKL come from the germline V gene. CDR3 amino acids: CASSHELTGGLGEQYF. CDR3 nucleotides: TGCGCCAGCAGCCATGAATTAACAGGGGGCTTGGGCGAGCAGTACTTC.

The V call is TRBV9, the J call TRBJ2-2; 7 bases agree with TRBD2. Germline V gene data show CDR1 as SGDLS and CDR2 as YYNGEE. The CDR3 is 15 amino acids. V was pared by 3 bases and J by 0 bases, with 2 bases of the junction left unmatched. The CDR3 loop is CASSAGLANTGELFF. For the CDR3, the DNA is TGTGCCAGCAGCGCCGGACTAGCGAACACCGGGGAGCTGTTTTTT.

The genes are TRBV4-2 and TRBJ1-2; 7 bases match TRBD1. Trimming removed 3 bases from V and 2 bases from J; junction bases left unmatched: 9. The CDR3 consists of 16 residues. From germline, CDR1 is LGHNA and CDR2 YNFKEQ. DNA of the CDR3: TGTGCCAGCAGCCAGAATCGGGACAGCCAAAACTATGGCTACACCTTC. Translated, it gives CASSQNRDSQNYGYTF.

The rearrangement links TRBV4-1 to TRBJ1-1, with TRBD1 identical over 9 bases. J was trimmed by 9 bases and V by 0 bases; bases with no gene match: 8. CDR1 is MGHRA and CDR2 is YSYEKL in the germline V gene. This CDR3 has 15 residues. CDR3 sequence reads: CASSQDPGQGIKAFF. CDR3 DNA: TGCGCCAGCAGCCAAGACCCCGGACAGGGGATTAAAGCTTTCTTT.

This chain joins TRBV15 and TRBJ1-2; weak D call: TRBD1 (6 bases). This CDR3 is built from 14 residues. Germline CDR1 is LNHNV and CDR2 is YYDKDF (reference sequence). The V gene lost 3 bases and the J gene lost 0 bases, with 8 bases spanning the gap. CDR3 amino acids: CATSRQGTNYGYTF. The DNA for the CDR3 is TGTGCCACCAGCAGGCAGGGGACTAACTATGGCTACACCTTC.

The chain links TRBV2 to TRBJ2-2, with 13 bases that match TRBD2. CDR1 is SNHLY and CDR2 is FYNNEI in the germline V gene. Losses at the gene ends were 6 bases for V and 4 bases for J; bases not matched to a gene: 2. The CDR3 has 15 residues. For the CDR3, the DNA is TGTGCCAGCAGCGGGACTAGCGGGGCCACCGGGGAGCTGTTTTTT. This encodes CASSGTSGATGELFF. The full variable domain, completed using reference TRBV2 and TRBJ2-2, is EPEVTQTPSHQVTQMGQEVILRCVPISNHLYFYWYRQILGQKVEFLVSFYNNEISEKSEIFDDQFSVERPDGSNFTLKIRSTKLEDSAMYFCASSGTSGATGELFFGEGSRLTVL.

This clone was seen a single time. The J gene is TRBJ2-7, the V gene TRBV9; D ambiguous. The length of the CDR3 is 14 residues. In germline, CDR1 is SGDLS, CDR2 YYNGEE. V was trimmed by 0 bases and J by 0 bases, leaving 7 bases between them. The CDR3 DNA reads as TGTGCCAGCAGCGTAGAGAACTACTCCTACGAGCAGTACTTC. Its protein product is CASSVENYSYEQYF.

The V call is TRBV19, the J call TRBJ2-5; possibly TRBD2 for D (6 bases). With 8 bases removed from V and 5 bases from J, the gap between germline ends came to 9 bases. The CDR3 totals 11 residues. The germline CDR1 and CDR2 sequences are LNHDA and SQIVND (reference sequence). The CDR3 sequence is CASGRGETQYF. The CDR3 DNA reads TGTGCCAGTGGTCGGGGGGAGACCCAGTACTTC.

This CDR3 reads CASSPEPGLPEFF. In nucleotides, the CDR3 is TGTGCCAGCTCACCTGAACCGGGACTCCCCGAGTTCTTC. The chain joins TRBV18 to TRBJ2-1, with D maybe TRBD2 (6 bases). CDR1 and CDR2 (germline): KGHSH, LQKENI. Trimming shortened V by 3 bases and J by 14 bases, and 17 bases separated the two germline ends. This CDR3 comprises 13 residues.

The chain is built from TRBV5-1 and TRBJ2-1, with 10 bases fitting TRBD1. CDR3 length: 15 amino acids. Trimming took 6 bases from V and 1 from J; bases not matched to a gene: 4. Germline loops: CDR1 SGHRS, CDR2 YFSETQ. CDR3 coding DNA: TGCGCCAGCATGCTGGGACAGGGGTCCTACAATGAGCAGTTCTTC. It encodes CASMLGQGSYNEQFF.

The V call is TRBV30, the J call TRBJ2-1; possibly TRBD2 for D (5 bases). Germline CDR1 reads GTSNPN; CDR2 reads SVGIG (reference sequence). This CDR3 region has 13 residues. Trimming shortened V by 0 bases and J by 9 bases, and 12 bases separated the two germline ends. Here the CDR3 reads CAWSVLGLGEQFF. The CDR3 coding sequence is TGTGCCTGGAGTGTACTAGGGCTGGGTGAGCAGTTCTTC.

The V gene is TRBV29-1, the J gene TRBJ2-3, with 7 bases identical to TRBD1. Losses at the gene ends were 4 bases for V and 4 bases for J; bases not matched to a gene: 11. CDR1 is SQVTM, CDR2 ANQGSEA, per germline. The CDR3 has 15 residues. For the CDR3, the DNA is TGCAGCGTTGGAGCGACAGGGTCTTCGGCAGATACGCAGTATTTT. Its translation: CSVGATGSSADTQYF.